These T cell receptor beta chains were read from a single sample in a study of cytomegalovirus exposure and HLA in healthy donors. Sequencing was performed with immunoSEQ multiplex PCR; in TCRdb, only in-frame clones are kept and a portion is missing. The sample contains roughly 190,000 clones, about four fifths of which appear only once. The sequenced material came from PBMCs. The receptors stem from a woman between 18 and 29 years old in good health and CMV-seronegative. Each CDR3 is given with its conserved first and last residue.

cdr3_aa: CAYEAGTYDEQYF; j_call: TRBJ2-7; v_call: TRBV30
cdr3_aa: CASSVELSSGSNEQFF; j_call: TRBJ2-1; v_call: TRBV9
cdr3_aa: CASSLGGRFTDTQYF; j_call: TRBJ2-3; v_call: TRBV7-2
cdr3_aa: CASRGGPGSYNEQFF; j_call: TRBJ2-1; v_call: TRBV2
cdr3_aa: CAWSHSYEQYF; j_call: TRBJ2-7; v_call: TRBV30
cdr3_aa: CSVVGDPGANVLTF; j_call: TRBJ2-6; v_call: TRBV29-1
cdr3_aa: CASSSEGASGNTIYF; j_call: TRBJ1-3; v_call: TRBV7-9
cdr3_aa: CASSQGHEAFF; j_call: TRBJ1-1; v_call: TRBV27
cdr3_aa: CASSIGLAGGAGELFF; j_call: TRBJ2-2; v_call: TRBV5-6
cdr3_aa: CSSSPRTGVPYNEQFF; j_call: TRBJ2-1; v_call: TRBV7-9
cdr3_aa: CASSPRDRGLAAPNEQFF; j_call: TRBJ2-1; v_call: TRBV7-7
cdr3_aa: CASSHLGQGNIDTEAFF; j_call: TRBJ1-1; v_call: TRBV14
cdr3_aa: CAWSVLSRGNTEAFF; j_call: TRBJ1-1; v_call: TRBV30
cdr3_aa: CASSQVQGAEGEKLFF; j_call: TRBJ1-4; v_call: TRBV4-2
cdr3_aa: CASSSGGNEQFF; j_call: TRBJ2-1; v_call: TRBV6-6
cdr3_aa: CASSHSTGDGEKLFF; j_call: TRBJ1-4; v_call: TRBV4-3
cdr3_aa: CAIRESTAYNEQFF; j_call: TRBJ2-1; v_call: TRBV10-3
cdr3_aa: CASRETGNTDTQYF; j_call: TRBJ2-3; v_call: TRBV10-2
cdr3_aa: CASRPLLAGGRNEQFF; j_call: TRBJ2-1; v_call: TRBV4-1
cdr3_aa: CASSMSGQGPNYGYTF; j_call: TRBJ1-2; v_call: TRBV19
cdr3_aa: CASSIPGIGYGYTF; j_call: TRBJ1-2; v_call: TRBV19
cdr3_aa: CASSPNRDTRYNEQFF; j_call: TRBJ2-1; v_call: TRBV18
cdr3_aa: CASSEQGRGGNTIYF; j_call: TRBJ1-3; v_call: TRBV2
cdr3_aa: CASSLETGGSEKLFF; j_call: TRBJ1-4; v_call: TRBV7-9
cdr3_aa: CASSFSRVAEAFF; j_call: TRBJ1-1; v_call: TRBV6-1
cdr3_aa: CTSSPPQGALNTEAFF; j_call: TRBJ1-1; v_call: TRBV1
cdr3_aa: CASSLIWTSIPGEQFF; j_call: TRBJ2-1; v_call: TRBV7-9
cdr3_aa: CASPPTSGNNEQFF; j_call: TRBJ2-1; v_call: TRBV7-9
cdr3_aa: CASSSTENTEAFF; j_call: TRBJ1-1; v_call: TRBV27
cdr3_aa: CASSRGTLYNEQFF; j_call: TRBJ2-1; v_call: TRBV6-5
cdr3_aa: CAISEKASNQPQHF; j_call: TRBJ1-5; v_call: TRBV10-3
cdr3_aa: CASSATTGYDTEAFF; j_call: TRBJ1-1; v_call: TRBV7-9
cdr3_aa: CASSQDHLPLPRGPTYEQYF; j_call: TRBJ2-7; v_call: TRBV4-3
cdr3_aa: CSGQFTYGYTF; j_call: TRBJ1-2; v_call: TRBV30
cdr3_aa: CASSEILAGVNEQFF; j_call: TRBJ2-1; v_call: TRBV6-1
cdr3_aa: CASERGTGSYEQYF; j_call: TRBJ2-7; v_call: TRBV5-1
cdr3_aa: CASSPLADAYEQYF; j_call: TRBJ2-7; v_call: TRBV19
cdr3_aa: CASSFSGRSDEQYF; j_call: TRBJ2-7; v_call: TRBV5-6
cdr3_aa: CASSISGWGQGEKLFF; j_call: TRBJ1-4; v_call: TRBV7-8
cdr3_aa: CASSLEGRRYNSYEQYF; j_call: TRBJ2-7; v_call: TRBV5-5
cdr3_aa: CASTPTEVGDTQYF; j_call: TRBJ2-3; v_call: TRBV25-1
cdr3_aa: CAWTHTGDTEAFF; j_call: TRBJ1-1; v_call: TRBV30
cdr3_aa: CASSRAGVSPDTQYF; j_call: TRBJ2-3; v_call: TRBV27
cdr3_aa: CASSLGRSTEAFF; j_call: TRBJ1-1; v_call: TRBV2
cdr3_aa: CASSPLAGGLSYEQYF; j_call: TRBJ2-7; v_call: TRBV5-1
cdr3_aa: CASSAMDYPGYNEQFF; j_call: TRBJ2-1; v_call: TRBV27
cdr3_aa: CASSYSGAVTDTQYF; j_call: TRBJ2-3; v_call: TRBV5-4
cdr3_aa: CASSLAWANVLTF; j_call: TRBJ2-6; v_call: TRBV5-1
cdr3_aa: CASSSSGNSYEQYF; j_call: TRBJ2-7; v_call: TRBV5-1
cdr3_aa: CASSSTDRRTGGLTDTQYF; j_call: TRBJ2-3; v_call: TRBV5-1
cdr3_aa: CTPGGSGNTIYF; j_call: TRBJ1-3; v_call: TRBV7-9
cdr3_aa: CASSLSIGEQYF; j_call: TRBJ2-7; v_call: TRBV7-2
cdr3_aa: CASSKRGTGGGWNQPQHF; j_call: TRBJ1-5; v_call: TRBV21-1
cdr3_aa: CASSLAELAGGGEQFF; j_call: TRBJ2-1; v_call: TRBV7-2
cdr3_aa: CASSSTGLSVLYGYTF; j_call: TRBJ1-2; v_call: TRBV28